These 30 T cell receptor beta chains were all obtained from the same sample, sequenced in a study of T cells in Graves' hyperthyroidism and ophthalmopathy. TCR beta CDR3 regions were amplified from RNA transcripts. TCR CDR3 regions were first amplified by RT-PCR with HTBI primers. TCRdb reprocessed the multiplex PCR reads with MiXCR, giving one entry per CDR3 protein. The sample has 300,000 to 400,000 distinct CDR3 sequences; about 15% are singletons. The sequenced material came from blood. These TCRs come from a woman aged 60-75 years with Graves' hyperthyroidism.

This clonotype was seen a few times. CDR3 nucleotide sequence: TGTGCCAGCAGCCCCTCCCGGGGGACGGGCGAGCAGTACTTC. Translated, it gives CASSPSRGTGEQYF. The chain combines TRBV6-1 with TRBJ2-7, with D maybe TRBD2 (6 bases). CDR1 MNHNS and CDR2 SASEGT come from the germline V gene. The V end was cut by 6 bases, the J end by 6 bases, with 18 bases between. This CDR3 is built from 14 residues.

This clonotype was observed many times. The rearrangement joins TRBV28 to TRBJ2-1, with 13 bases aligning to TRBD2. Germline V gene data show CDR1 as MDHEN and CDR2 as SYDVKM. CDR3 size: 15 residues. Unmatched junction bases numbered 5, after V lost 3 bases and J lost 9 bases. CDR3 protein: CASSFGLAGVSEQFF. In DNA, the CDR3 is TGTGCCAGCAGTTTCGGACTAGCGGGAGTTAGTGAGCAGTTCTTC.

For this clonotype: The junction and the germline gene differ at one end; a read error may be behind it. The V and J genes are TRBV20-1 and TRBJ2-7; 7 bases are shared with TRBD2. From germline, CDR1 is DFQATT and CDR2 SNEGSKA (reference sequence). The CDR3 is 19 residues long. The CDR3 spells CSARDSATSRRADRYEQYF. The CDR3 DNA reads TGCAGCGCTAGAGATAGCGCGACTAGCCGGAGGGCCGATCGGTACGAGCAGTACTTC.

Comment on this clonotype: This may be a read error: a much more frequent sequence differs by one nucleotide. The CDR3 nucleotides are TGTGCCAGCAGCATCGGACGGGGGGAGGTTACTGAAGCTTTCTTT. It codes for CASSIGRGEVTEAFF. This chain joins TRBV5-4 and TRBJ1-1; a possible D gene is TRBD1 (5 bases). CDR1 SGHNT and CDR2 YYREEE come from the germline V gene (reference sequence). The V end lost 4 bases, the J end lost 5 bases, and 18 bases lay between the germline ends. The CDR3 contains 15 residues. The variable domain in full, with the rest retrieved from reference TRBV5-4 and TRBJ1-1, is ETGVTQSPTHLIKTRGQQVTLRCSSQSGHNTVSWYQQALGQGPQFIFQYYREEENGRGNFPPRFSGLQFPNYSSELNVNALELDDSALYLCASSIGRGEVTEAFFGQGTRLTVV.

Points on this clonotype: Possible read error: a much larger clone is one base away. The V gene is TRBV10-3, the J gene TRBJ2-3; D is perhaps TRBD1 (6 bases). Germline V gene sequence: CDR1 ENHRY, CDR2 SYGVKD. The CDR3 consists of 14 residues. The CDR3 loop reads CAIKIGTTRDAQYF. CDR3 sequence (DNA): TGTGCCATCAAGATTGGGACAACACGAGATGCGCAGTATTTT.

This clonotype was observed a few times. The V call is TRBV5-6, the J call TRBJ1-1; D unclear. V lost 0 bases, J lost 7 bases, and 7 bases lay in between. The CDR3 totals 12 residues. From germline, CDR1 is SGHDT and CDR2 YYEEEE. The chain's CDR3 is CASSLANLEAFF. CDR3 coding DNA: TGTGCCAGCAGCTTGGCCAACCTTGAAGCTTTCTTT.

V gene TRBV5-1 combines with J gene TRBJ2-1, with a weak D call TRBD1 (7 bases). Trimming stripped 0 bases from V and 9 bases from J, with 16 bases between. The CDR3 totals 15 residues. The V gene's germline CDR1 is SGHRS and CDR2 YFSETQ. The DNA for the CDR3 is TGCGCCAGCAGCTTGGGGGCGACAGGGAGGACTGAGCAGTTCTTC. Translation: CASSLGATGRTEQFF.

The V call is TRBV19, the J call TRBJ2-7; 8 positions match TRBD2. The CDR3 is made up of 15 amino acids. J gave up 4 bases and V 6 bases, and 11 bases lay outside the gene matches. In germline, CDR1 is LNHDA, CDR2 SQIVND (reference sequence). The CDR3 nucleotides are TGTGCCAGTAGAATCGGGCGGGAGGTGATGTACGAGCAGTACTTC. It specifies CASRIGREVMYEQYF. The variable domain in full, with the rest retrieved from reference TRBV19 and TRBJ2-7, is DGGITQSPKYLFRKEGQNVTLSCEQNLNHDAMYWYRQDPGQGLRLIYYSQIVNDFQKGDIAEGYSVSREKKESFPLTVTSAQKNPTAFYLCASRIGREVMYEQYFGPGTRLTVT.

This clonotype has a count of ten or more. J is TRBJ2-7 and V is TRBV20-1; 11 positions match TRBD1. J was trimmed by 2 bases and V by 5 bases; bases with no gene match: 14. Germline CDR1 and CDR2: DFQATT and SNEGSKA (reference sequence). The length of the CDR3 is 17 residues. The CDR3 nucleotides read TGCAGTGCTGACGCGACCACCGGGACAGGGGGAACCTACGAGCAGTACTTC. The encoded protein is CSADATTGTGGTYEQYF.

This CDR3 reads CASSVYVRGQGAGNEQFF. CDR3 coding DNA: TGTGCCAGCAGCGTCTACGTCCGGGGACAGGGGGCAGGTAATGAGCAGTTCTTC. J is TRBJ2-1 and V is TRBV9; 12 positions agree with TRBD1. The junction had 13 bases not matched to a gene; V was cut back by 2 bases and J by 7 bases. The length of the CDR3 is 18 residues. Per germline, CDR1 SGDLS and CDR2 YYNGEE. The variable domain in full, completed from reference TRBV9 and TRBJ2-1, reads DSGVTQTPKHLITATGQRVTLRCSPRSGDLSVYWYQQSLDQGLQFLIQYYNGEERAKGNILERFSAQQFPDLHSELNLSSLELGDSALYFCASSVYVRGQGAGNEQFFGPGTRLTVL.

This clonotype was observed many times. This chain connects TRBV19 to TRBJ2-5, with D perhaps TRBD1 or TRBD2 (5 bases each). CDR1 LNHDA and CDR2 SQIVND come from the germline V gene (reference sequence). Trimming removed 3 bases from V and 5 bases from J, with 22 bases in between. The CDR3 extends over 17 amino acids. DNA for the CDR3: TGTGCCAGTAGTATGGGGCGCGGGCTCGGGGCAAGGGAGACCCAGTACTTC. It codes for CASSMGRGLGARETQYF.

This clonotype was counted ten times or more. V and J are TRBV20-1 and TRBJ2-1, with 11 bases lining up with TRBD2. The V gene end was trimmed by 3 bases and the J gene end by 5 bases; junction bases not matched to a gene: 6. In germline, CDR1 is DFQATT, CDR2 SNEGSKA (reference sequence). The CDR3 is 15 amino acids. CDR3 coding DNA: TGCAGTGCTAGCATTAGCGGGAGGGCCCACAATGAGCAGTTCTTC. This codes for CSASISGRAHNEQFF.

This clonotype was counted many times. The chain employs TRBV29-1 and TRBJ1-4; D ambiguous. V lost 3 bases to trimming and J lost 0 bases, with 5 bases between them. This CDR3 comprises 13 residues. Germline V gene lookup returns CDR1 SQVTM and CDR2 ANQGSEA. As DNA, the CDR3 is TGCAGCGTTGACAGTGCAACTAATGAAAAACTGTTTTTT. Encoded protein: CSVDSATNEKLFF.

In this sample, this clonotype turned up many times. This chain links TRBV27 with TRBJ2-5; no definite D call. Trimming removed 4 bases at V and 1 base at J, with 7 bases between. Germline values: CDR1 MNHEY, CDR2 SMNVEV (reference sequence). The CDR3 has 13 residues. The CDR3 sequence is CASSYSFQETQYF. CDR3 DNA: TGTGCCAGCAGTTACAGTTTCCAAGAGACCCAGTACTTC.

This clonotype showed up just a few times. This may come from a read error, since a much larger clone is one base off. The chain combines TRBV12-5 with TRBJ2-3, with TRBD2 matching over 11 bases. In germline, CDR1 is LGHNT, CDR2 FRNRAP. CDR3 length equals 18 residues. The CDR3 region is CASGLELAGAGGGDAQYF. The DNA of the CDR3 is TGTGCTAGTGGTCTTGAACTAGCGGGAGCGGGGGGAGGAGATGCGCAGTATTTT.

Many counts were recorded for this clonotype. The rearrangement links TRBV6-1 to TRBJ2-5; 12 bases match TRBD2. The V gene end was trimmed by 8 bases and the J gene end by 4 bases; junction bases not matched to a gene: 14. The CDR3 is made up of 17 amino acids. Germline V gene data show CDR1 as MNHNS and CDR2 as SASEGT. The CDR3 here is CASSEGRLAGELETQYF. The CDR3 DNA is TGTGCCAGCTCGGAGGGGAGACTAGCGGGAGAACTAGAGACCCAGTACTTC.

The chain links TRBV7-3 to TRBJ1-2, with unresolved D. The germline gives CDR1 SGHTA, CDR2 FQGTGA. Trimming took off 1 base at V and 2 bases at J, with 8 bases between the two ends. The CDR3 has 14 amino acids. CDR3 loop: CASSLIGSNYGYTF. In DNA form, the CDR3 reads TGTGCCAGCAGCTTAATAGGATCAAACTATGGCTACACCTTC.

This clonotype was seen at least ten times. This sequence joins TRBV12-3 or TRBV12-4 and TRBJ2-5, with TRBD2 matching over 11 bases. The V and J ends lost 3 bases and 1 base, in that order; junction bases with no gene match: 10. CDR3 size: 18 residues. The CDR3 coding sequence is TGTGCCAGCAGTTTTACTCTAGCGGGAGGCCCGTCCCAAGAGACCCAGTACTTC. Its protein product is CASSFTLAGGPSQETQYF.

This clonotype showed up many times. V gene TRBV18 combines with J gene TRBJ2-1; 7 positions agree with TRBD2. The junction had 5 bases not matched to a gene; V was cut back by 3 bases and J by 6 bases. CDR3 size: 14 residues. Per germline, CDR1 KGHSH and CDR2 LQKENI. The CDR3 sequence: CASSPQTSSNEQFF. In DNA, the CDR3 is TGTGCCAGCTCACCGCAGACTAGCAGCAATGAGCAGTTCTTC.

This clonotype occurred many times. The chain carries TRBV12-3 or TRBV12-4 and TRBJ2-7; tentatively, D is TRBD1 or TRBD2 (5 bases each). The length of the CDR3 is 14 residues. V lost 8 bases and J 0 bases, leaving 14 bases between the germline ends. The CDR3 protein is CASAPGQSSYEQYF. The CDR3 bases are TGTGCCAGCGCCCCGGGGCAGAGCTCCTACGAGCAGTACTTC.

This clonotype has just a few counts. V and J are TRBV28 and TRBJ2-2; no reliable D call. Germline CDR1 is MDHEN and CDR2 is SYDVKM. The CDR3 is made up of 13 amino acids. The ends were cut back, 7 bases at V and 6 bases at J, with 12 bases in the middle. The CDR3 nucleotides read TGTGCCAGCACCGACTTGCCACCCGGGGAGCTGTTTTTT. Translating it yields CASTDLPPGELFF. The full variable domain, with the rest looked up from reference TRBV28 and TRBJ2-2, is DVKVTQSSRYLVKRTGEKVFLECVQDMDHENMFWYRQDPGLGLRLIYFSYDVKMKEKGDIPEGYSVSREKKERFSLILESASTNQTSMYLCASTDLPPGELFFGEGSRLTVL.

This chain connects TRBV30 to TRBJ1-5; no definite D call. With 3 bases removed from V and 0 bases from J, the gap between germline ends came to 15 bases. Germline CDR1 reads GTSNPN; CDR2 reads SVGIG (reference sequence). This CDR3 spans 16 amino acids. The CDR3 reads CAWSLGGGYSNQPQHF. The CDR3 DNA reads as TGTGCCTGGAGCCTGGGAGGTGGGTATAGCAATCAGCCCCAGCATTTT.

This clonotype was picked up many times. The chain has TRBV29-1 and TRBJ2-3; D is possibly TRBD1 (6 bases). CDR3 length: 13 residues. V lost 8 bases and J lost 0, with 12 bases in between. The germline gives CDR1 SQVTM, CDR2 ANQGSEA. The DNA for the CDR3 is TGCAGCTCCCGACAGGATAGCACAGATACGCAGTATTTT. It specifies CSSRQDSTDTQYF.

At least ten counts were recorded for this clonotype. The chain's CDR3 is CASIRDKNNSPLHF. The CDR3 DNA sequence: TGTGCCAGTATAAGGGACAAGAATAATTCACCCCTCCACTTT. This chain connects TRBV28 to TRBJ1-6; a weak D match, TRBD1 (6 bases). The germline V gene has CDR1 MDHEN and CDR2 SYDVKM. Trimming removed 9 bases at V and 5 bases at J, with 14 bases between. This CDR3 spans 14 amino acids.

Many counts were recorded for this clonotype. The V and J genes are TRBV28 and TRBJ2-7; weak D call: TRBD1 (5 bases). Germline V gene data show CDR1 as MDHEN and CDR2 as SYDVKM. V lost 7 bases and J 2 bases, leaving 9 bases between the germline ends. This CDR3 contains 12 residues. Written as DNA, the CDR3 is TGTGCCAGCACCAAGGACACCTACGAGCAGTACTTC. Protein: CASTKDTYEQYF.

This clonotype was seen many times. The J gene is TRBJ2-1, the V gene TRBV11-2; D call uncertain. The germline CDR1 and CDR2 sequences are SGHAT and FQNNGV. The CDR3 has 16 amino acids. Trimming shortened V by 1 base and J by 0 bases, and 10 bases separated the two germline ends. The CDR3 sequence is CASSLGGGSSYNEQFF. CDR3 in DNA: TGTGCCAGCAGCTTAGGAGGCGGTAGCTCCTACAATGAGCAGTTCTTC.

The chain combines TRBV29-1 with TRBJ1-1; 7 bases map to TRBD1. The CDR3 has 13 residues. Losses at the gene ends were 8 bases for V and 0 bases for J; bases not matched to a gene: 6. The V gene's germline CDR1 is SQVTM and CDR2 ANQGSEA. The CDR3 loop reads CSHRTGLNTEAFF. The CDR3 DNA is TGCAGCCACCGGACAGGCCTGAACACTGAAGCTTTCTTT.

In its sample, this clonotype was seen a few times. The genes are TRBV18 and TRBJ2-7; D not certain. Trimming removed 2 bases from V and 2 bases from J, with 10 bases in between. Germline V CDR1 and CDR2: KGHSH, LQKENI. The CDR3 covers 14 residues. The CDR3 sequence: CASSPNTGTYEQYF. The CDR3 DNA reads TGTGCCAGCTCACCAAATACGGGTACCTACGAGCAGTACTTC.

This clonotype came up once. The chain has TRBV28 and TRBJ1-6, with D maybe TRBD1 (6 bases). The CDR3 is 16 amino acids. Trimming took 6 bases from V and 4 from J, leaving 16 bases between them. The germline CDR1 and CDR2 sequences are MDHEN and SYDVKM. In nucleotides, the CDR3 is TGTGCCAGCAGCAATAATACGGGACATTATAATTCACCCCTCCACTTT. Its protein is CASSNNTGHYNSPLHF.

The chain combines TRBV11-2 with TRBJ2-7, with 7 bases that match TRBD1. CDR3 length equals 16 residues. Trimming removed 0 bases from V and 2 bases from J; junction bases left unmatched: 7. Per germline, CDR1 SGHAT and CDR2 FQNNGV. This CDR3 is CASSLEGGLVAYEQYF. CDR3 nucleotides: TGTGCCAGCAGCTTAGAAGGGGGCCTAGTGGCCTACGAGCAGTACTTC. Full variable domain (rest looked up from reference TRBV11-2 and TRBJ2-7): EAGVAQSPRYKIIEKRQSVAFWCNPISGHATLYWYQQILGQGPKLLIQFQNNGVVDDSQLPKDRFSAERLKGVDSTLKIQPAKLEDSAVYLCASSLEGGLVAYEQYFGPGTRLTVT.